The 20 T cell receptor beta chains in this list originate from one sample, sequenced in a study of T cell changes during pregnancy in multiple sclerosis. The repertoire was sequenced with immunoSEQ multiplex PCR; TCRdb's copy has only in-frame clones and lacks some. The sample holds around 95,000 clones, around 93% seen once. The sequencing here drew on peripheral blood, taken after pregnancy. The source of these receptors is a female donor with multiple sclerosis, enrolled in a pregnancy study.

The rearrangement links TRBV7-2 to TRBJ2-3; 9 nucleotides align to TRBD2. CDR1 is SGHTA and CDR2 is FQGNSA in the germline V gene. This CDR3 has 19 residues. V lost 5 bases to trimming and J lost 4 bases; unmatched junction nucleotides: 19. The CDR3, as DNA: TGTGCCAGCAGCCCTATGCCAGGGCTAGCGGGACGTAGCTCAGATACGCAGTATTTT. This codes for CASSPMPGLAGRSSDTQYF.

The rearrangement uses TRBV6-1 and TRBJ1-4; no definite D call. CDR3 length equals 14 residues. CDR1 and CDR2 from the germline V gene are MNHNS and SASEGT. Trimming cost V 1 base and J 5 bases, with 8 bases left between them. The CDR3 region is CASSEGLLNEKLFF. The CDR3 bases are TGTGCCAGCAGTGAAGGACTATTAAATGAAAAACTGTTTTTT.

This clone was observed a single time. The genes are TRBV6-1 and TRBJ2-7, with TRBD1 matching 7 bases. Germline V gene sequence: CDR1 MNHNS, CDR2 SASEGT. This CDR3 contains 16 residues. Losses at the gene ends were 4 bases for V and 6 bases for J; bases not matched to a gene: 15. CDR3 region: CASSGGPVQGFFEQYF. In DNA form, the CDR3 reads TGTGCCAGCAGTGGAGGTCCGGTACAGGGGTTTTTCGAGCAGTACTTC.

This sequence joins TRBV5-4 and TRBJ1-3; D remains ambiguous. V was cut by 4 bases and J by 4 bases, with 9 bases left in between. The CDR3 spans 13 residues. The germline V gene encodes CDR1 SGHNT and CDR2 YYREEE (reference sequence). The CDR3 sequence is CASSATQGNTIYF. The CDR3 nucleotides are TGTGCCAGCAGCGCAACACAGGGAAACACCATATATTTT.

The J gene is TRBJ1-1, the V gene TRBV5-1, with TRBD1 matching 8 bases. Per germline, CDR1 SGHRS and CDR2 YFSETQ. J gave up 0 bases and V 0 bases, and 7 bases lay outside the gene matches. The CDR3 has 17 residues. The CDR3 spells CASSLGGTGNMNTEAFF. CDR3 DNA sequence: TGCGCCAGCAGCTTGGGGGGGACAGGCAACATGAACACTGAAGCTTTCTTT.

This clone appeared a single time. The chain links TRBV4-3 to TRBJ2-3, with a tentative D call TRBD2 (5 bases). The CDR3 contains 15 residues. The germline V gene has CDR1 LGHNA and CDR2 YSLEER. The V end lost 1 base, the J end lost 2 bases, and 10 bases lay between the germline ends. This CDR3 is CASSQVLENTDTQYF. The CDR3 coding sequence is TGCGCCAGCAGCCAAGTACTAGAAAACACAGATACGCAGTATTTT.

J is TRBJ2-7 and V is TRBV28, with D tentatively TRBD1 (7 bases). The germline gives CDR1 MDHEN, CDR2 SYDVKM. The CDR3 has 13 amino acids. Trimming took off 8 bases at V and 1 base at J, with 12 bases between the two ends. CDR3: CASRSGGSYEQYF. As DNA, the CDR3 is TGTGCCAGCCGCTCAGGGGGGTCCTACGAGCAGTACTTC.

This chain links TRBV10-3 with TRBJ2-1, with 12 bases aligning to TRBD2. J was trimmed by 5 bases and V by 10 bases; bases with no gene match: 9. Germline-derived CDR1 and CDR2 are ENHRY and SYGVKD. The CDR3 spans 15 residues. CDR3: CATFKTSGGNNEQFF. In nucleotides, the CDR3 is TGTGCCACCTTTAAGACTAGCGGGGGAAACAATGAGCAGTTCTTC.

The rearrangement joins TRBV2 to TRBJ1-1; tentatively, D is TRBD1 (5 bases). CDR3 size: 13 residues. CDR1 is SNHLY and CDR2 is FYNNEI in the germline V gene. V was trimmed by 8 bases and J by 1 base, leaving 11 bases between them. CDR3 nucleotide sequence: TGTGCCAGCTTTTACAGGAAGAACACTGAAGCTTTCTTT. Encoded protein: CASFYRKNTEAFF. The full variable domain, its missing parts supplied by reference TRBV2 and TRBJ1-1, is EPEVTQTPSHQVTQMGQEVILRCVPISNHLYFYWYRQILGQKVEFLVSFYNNEISEKSEIFDDQFSVERPDGSNFTLKIRSTKLEDSAMYFCASFYRKNTEAFFGQGTRLTVV.

The chain couples TRBV7-8 to TRBJ1-3; maybe TRBD1 (6 bases). The V end lost 8 bases, the J end lost 0 bases, and 17 bases lay between the germline ends. Looked up from germline, CDR1 is SGHVS and CDR2 is FQNEAQ. CDR3 size: 16 residues. In DNA form, the CDR3 reads TGTGCCAGCGTTGCCGGGACATACAACTCTGGAAACACCATATATTTT. It codes for CASVAGTYNSGNTIYF.

This clone was counted only a few times. The rearrangement joins TRBV19 to TRBJ2-1; no firm D call. The germline V and J ends were trimmed by 5 bases and 11 bases, with 13 bases remaining between them. Germline V CDR1 and CDR2: LNHDA, SQIVND (reference sequence). This CDR3 spans 12 amino acids. The CDR3 sequence is CASSLERSQQFF. DNA for the CDR3: TGTGCCAGTAGTCTTGAGAGGTCACAGCAGTTCTTC.

J is TRBJ2-6 and V is TRBV7-2; 11 positions match TRBD1. Looked up from germline, CDR1 is SGHTA and CDR2 is FQGNSA. The CDR3 runs 18 residues. V dropped 5 bases and J dropped 3; count of bases not matched to a gene: 9. CDR3 sequence: CASSTTTGTGGGANVLTF. Written as DNA, the CDR3 is TGTGCCAGCAGCACCACTACCGGGACAGGGGGTGGGGCCAACGTCCTGACTTTC.

The rearrangement joins TRBV11-3 to TRBJ2-1, with TRBD1 matching over 8 bases. Germline CDR1 is SGHNT and CDR2 is YENEEA. The CDR3 consists of 16 residues. With V trimmed by 6 bases and J by 13 bases, 20 bases remained unmatched. In DNA, the CDR3 is TGTGCCAGCAGGATGACAGGGGTCCGTCAACCAACAACCCAGTTCTTC. It specifies CASRMTGVRQPTTQFF.

The chain couples TRBV30 to TRBJ1-5; 7 bases align to TRBD1. CDR1 and CDR2 (germline): GTSNPN, SVGIG (reference sequence). The CDR3 totals 15 residues. The J segment lost 7 bases and the V segment lost 1 base, leaving 10 bases of the junction unmatched. The CDR3 coding sequence is TGTGCCTGGAGTGAAGTGACAGGGTTGGGACAGCCCCAGCATTTT. It codes for CAWSEVTGLGQPQHF.

The chain's CDR3 is CASSRTGDTGELFF. The CDR3 region has the DNA TGTGCCAGCAGCCGGACAGGCGACACCGGGGAGCTGTTTTTT. V usage is TRBV6-4 and J usage is TRBJ2-2; 7 nucleotides match TRBD1. The V gene end was trimmed by 6 bases and the J gene end by 3 bases; junction bases not matched to a gene: 4. This CDR3 has 14 amino acids. Germline-derived CDR1 and CDR2 are MRHNA and SNTAGT.

This chain joins TRBV6-6 and TRBJ2-3; 10 bases are a match to TRBD1. Trimming cost V 6 bases and J 4 bases; bases outside gene matches: 7. Germline V gene lookup returns CDR1 MNHNY and CDR2 SVGAGI (reference sequence). The CDR3 length is 15 residues. The CDR3 protein is CASRRPGTGADTQYF. The CDR3 DNA reads TGTGCCAGCAGACGACCCGGGACAGGGGCAGATACGCAGTATTTT.

As DNA, the CDR3 is TGTGCCAGCACGGGGGTGGGGGCTGGGGCCAACGTCCTGACTTTC. Its translation is CASTGVGAGANVLTF. The V gene is TRBV25-1, the J gene TRBJ2-6; perhaps TRBD2 as D (6 bases). The length of the CDR3 is 15 residues. Trimming removed 7 bases at V and 2 bases at J, with 12 bases between. From germline, CDR1 is MGHDK and CDR2 SYGVNS.

This clone turned up a few times. This chain uses TRBV6-1 with TRBJ1-3, with TRBD1 identical over 7 bases. Germline V CDR1 and CDR2: MNHNS, SASEGT. The V and J ends lost 4 bases and 0 bases, in that order; junction bases with no gene match: 9. CDR3 length equals 17 residues. The CDR3 nucleotides read TGTGCCAGCAGTGGAGGCCGGGGACAGTCCTCTGGAAACACCATATATTTT. Translated: CASSGGRGQSSGNTIYF.

This clone was seen a handful of times. The V gene is TRBV28, the J gene TRBJ2-7; 13 nucleotides line up with TRBD2. From germline, CDR1 is MDHEN and CDR2 SYDVKM. J lost 4 bases, V lost 6 bases, and 3 bases had no gene match. The CDR3 loop spans 14 amino acids. CDR3 residues: CASSRLAGGYEQYF. As DNA, the CDR3 is TGTGCCAGCAGCCGACTAGCGGGAGGTTACGAGCAGTACTTC.

This clone has more than one count but fewer than ten. The V call is TRBV30, the J call TRBJ1-1; D is possibly TRBD1 (5 bases). This CDR3 is 12 amino acids long. Trimming shortened V by 3 bases and J by 4 bases, and 9 bases separated the two germline ends. Looked up from germline, CDR1 is GTSNPN and CDR2 is SVGIG (reference sequence). CDR3 DNA sequence: TGTGCCTGGAGCCCGACAGCCACTGAAGCTTTCTTT. It codes for CAWSPTATEAFF.